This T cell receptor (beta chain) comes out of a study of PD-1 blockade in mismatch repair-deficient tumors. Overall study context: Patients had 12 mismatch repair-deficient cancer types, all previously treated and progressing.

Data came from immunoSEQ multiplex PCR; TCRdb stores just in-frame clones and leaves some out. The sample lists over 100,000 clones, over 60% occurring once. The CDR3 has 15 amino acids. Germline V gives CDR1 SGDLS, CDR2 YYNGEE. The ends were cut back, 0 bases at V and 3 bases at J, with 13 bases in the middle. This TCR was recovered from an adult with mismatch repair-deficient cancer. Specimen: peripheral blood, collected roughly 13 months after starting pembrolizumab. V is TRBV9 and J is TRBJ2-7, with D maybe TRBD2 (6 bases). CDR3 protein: CASSVASARDYEQYF. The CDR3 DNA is TGTGCCAGCAGCGTAGCTAGCGCACGGGACTACGAGCAGTACTTC.